These T cell receptor beta chains were read from a single sample in a study of blood T cell repertoires in COVID-19. Method: immunoSEQ multiplex PCR; TCRdb's copy keeps in-frame clones and lacks some. The table records about 46,000 clones, about 80% of them present only once. The sample was peripheral blood. The receptors here all came from a man in his sixties with acute or convalescent COVID-19. The CDR3 runs from the conserved cysteine through the conserved F or W. D genes are given only for firm matches. Clone size is shown for a subset of rows, as once, few, many or a class of expanded clone.

clone_size: NA; v_call: TRBV5-8; j_call: TRBJ2-1; d_call: TRBD1; cdr3_aa: CASSPRTGGNYNEQFF; cdr3_nt: TGTGCCAGCAGCCCAAGGACAGGGGGCAACTACAATGAGCAGTTCTTC
clone_size: NA; v_call: TRBV30; j_call: TRBJ1-1; d_call: NA; cdr3_aa: CAWSVYFGGGPTEAFF; cdr3_nt: TGTGCCTGGAGTGTTTATTTTGGGGGGGGCCCGACTGAAGCTTTCTTT
clone_size: NA; v_call: TRBV5-6; j_call: TRBJ1-2; d_call: TRBD1; cdr3_aa: CASSSGTGALFNYGYTF; cdr3_nt: TGTGCCAGCAGCTCCGGGACAGGAGCCCTCTTTAACTATGGCTACACCTTC
clone_size: NA; v_call: TRBV30; j_call: TRBJ1-5; d_call: NA; cdr3_aa: CAWSGVGYQPQHF; cdr3_nt: TGTGCCTGGAGTGGCGTCGGGTATCAGCCCCAGCATTTT
clone_size: NA; v_call: TRBV6-2/TRBV6-3; j_call: TRBJ1-6; d_call: NA; cdr3_aa: CASSLQAQGPLHF; cdr3_nt: TGTGCCAGCAGTTTACAGGCCCAAGGGCCCCTCCACTTT
clone_size: NA; v_call: TRBV27; j_call: TRBJ1-5; d_call: NA; cdr3_aa: CASSRQDSNQPQHF; cdr3_nt: TGTGCCAGCAGTCGGCAGGATAGCAATCAGCCCCAGCATTTT
clone_size: NA; v_call: TRBV3-1/TRBV3-2; j_call: TRBJ1-1; d_call: NA; cdr3_aa: CASSQEGRVLMNTEAFF; cdr3_nt: TGTGCCAGCAGCCAAGAGGGGAGGGTCCTAATGAACACTGAAGCTTTCTTT
clone_size: NA; v_call: TRBV11-2; j_call: TRBJ2-1; d_call: TRBD1; cdr3_aa: CASSLGQGANFWNEQFF; cdr3_nt: TGTGCCAGCAGCTTAGGACAGGGGGCTAATTTTTGGAATGAGCAGTTCTTC
clone_size: NA; v_call: TRBV7-9; j_call: TRBJ2-1; d_call: TRBD2; cdr3_aa: CASTKAGGGNEQFF; cdr3_nt: TGTGCCAGCACCAAAGCGGGGGGTGGGAATGAGCAGTTCTTC
clone_size: NA; v_call: TRBV4-3; j_call: TRBJ2-5; d_call: TRBD2; cdr3_aa: CASSQGRGGYETQYF; cdr3_nt: TGCGCCAGCAGCCAGGGGAGGGGCGGGTATGAGACCCAGTACTTC
clone_size: NA; v_call: TRBV12-5; j_call: TRBJ2-3; d_call: NA; cdr3_aa: CASGLQGNTQYF; cdr3_nt: TGTGCTAGTGGACTACAGGGAAATACGCAGTATTTT
clone_size: NA; v_call: TRBV6-4; j_call: TRBJ1-1; d_call: TRBD1; cdr3_aa: CASSPRTGGTEAFF; cdr3_nt: TGTGCCAGCAGCCCTAGGACAGGAGGCACTGAAGCTTTCTTT
clone_size: NA; v_call: TRBV11-2; j_call: TRBJ2-1; d_call: TRBD1; cdr3_aa: CASSPTGNNEQFF; cdr3_nt: TGTGCCAGCAGCCCGACAGGGAACAATGAGCAGTTCTTC
clone_size: NA; v_call: TRBV7-9; j_call: TRBJ1-2; d_call: NA; cdr3_aa: CASSLVGGAESYGYTF; cdr3_nt: TGTGCCAGCAGCTTAGTAGGAGGGGCCGAATCCTATGGCTACACCTTC
clone_size: NA; v_call: TRBV19; j_call: TRBJ1-3; d_call: TRBD1; cdr3_aa: CASSPLGRQGANTIYF; cdr3_nt: TGTGCCAGTAGTCCTCTGGGCAGACAGGGAGCAAACACCATATATTTT
clone_size: NA; v_call: TRBV30; j_call: TRBJ2-3; d_call: TRBD2; cdr3_aa: CAWSAPGTMKDTQYF; cdr3_nt: TGTGCCTGGAGTGCCCCCGGGACTATGAAAGATACGCAGTATTTT
clone_size: NA; v_call: TRBV25-1; j_call: TRBJ1-1; d_call: NA; cdr3_aa: CASTWSTEAFF; cdr3_nt: TGTGCCAGCACATGGAGCACTGAAGCTTTCTTT
clone_size: NA; v_call: TRBV3-1/TRBV3-2; j_call: TRBJ1-1; d_call: NA; cdr3_aa: CASSSVRAAEAFF; cdr3_nt: TGTGCCAGCAGCTCTGTGAGGGCGGCTGAAGCTTTCTTT
clone_size: NA; v_call: TRBV2; j_call: TRBJ2-5; d_call: TRBD1; cdr3_aa: CASIGTGMSPQYF; cdr3_nt: TGTGCCAGCATCGGGACAGGGATGTCTCCCCAGTACTTC
clone_size: once; v_call: TRBV9; j_call: TRBJ1-1; d_call: NA; cdr3_aa: CASSRGTEAFF; cdr3_nt: TGTGCCAGCAGCAGGGGCACTGAAGCTTTCTTT
clone_size: NA; v_call: TRBV11-3; j_call: TRBJ1-2; d_call: TRBD1; cdr3_aa: CASSLEAGGQLNYGYTF; cdr3_nt: TGTGCCAGCAGCTTAGAAGCAGGGGGTCAGCTGAACTATGGCTACACCTTC
clone_size: medium-sized; v_call: TRBV10-2; j_call: TRBJ2-5; d_call: NA; cdr3_aa: CASSEVGVEGETQYF; cdr3_nt: TGCGCCAGCAGTGAGGTCGGGGTGGAAGGAGAGACCCAGTACTTC
clone_size: NA; v_call: TRBV11-2; j_call: TRBJ1-4; d_call: NA; cdr3_aa: CASSPGGTKEEKLFF; cdr3_nt: TGTGCCAGCAGCCCGGGAGGGACCAAGGAGGAAAAACTGTTTTTT
clone_size: NA; v_call: TRBV4-1; j_call: TRBJ2-5; d_call: TRBD2; cdr3_aa: CASSQVGQRGGQETQYF; cdr3_nt: TGCGCCAGCAGCCAAGTGGGCCAGCGGGGGGGCCAAGAGACCCAGTACTTC
clone_size: once; v_call: TRBV4-1; j_call: TRBJ1-2; d_call: NA; cdr3_aa: CASSLRRDYGYTF; cdr3_nt: TGCGCCAGCAGCTTGAGACGGGACTATGGCTACACCTTC
clone_size: once; v_call: TRBV21-1; j_call: TRBJ1-2; d_call: NA; cdr3_aa: CASSILRGGYTF; cdr3_nt: TGTGCCAGCAGTATCCTTAGAGGTGGCTACACCTTC
clone_size: NA; v_call: TRBV25-1; j_call: TRBJ2-7; d_call: TRBD1; cdr3_aa: CASSSPGQGNYEQYF; cdr3_nt: TGTGCCAGCAGTTCACCGGGACAGGGTAACTACGAGCAGTACTTC
clone_size: NA; v_call: TRBV7-2; j_call: TRBJ2-7; d_call: TRBD2; cdr3_aa: CASSRSGGVYEQYF; cdr3_nt: TGTGCCAGCAGCCGTAGCGGGGGGGTATACGAGCAGTACTTC
clone_size: NA; v_call: TRBV5-1; j_call: TRBJ1-2; d_call: TRBD1; cdr3_aa: CASSPTTGGDGYTF; cdr3_nt: TGCGCCAGCAGCCCAACGACAGGGGGCGATGGCTACACCTTC
clone_size: NA; v_call: TRBV11-2; j_call: TRBJ2-2; d_call: TRBD1; cdr3_aa: CASSSGQGPGELFF; cdr3_nt: TGTGCCAGCAGCTCGGGACAGGGGCCCGGGGAGCTGTTTTTT
clone_size: NA; v_call: TRBV10-2; j_call: TRBJ2-7; d_call: NA; cdr3_aa: CASRREGEYEQYF; cdr3_nt: TGCGCCAGCAGAAGGGAGGGGGAATACGAGCAGTACTTC
clone_size: NA; v_call: TRBV5-4; j_call: TRBJ2-1; d_call: NA; cdr3_aa: CASSQRAGSYNEQFF; cdr3_nt: TGTGCCAGCAGCCAACGGGCAGGGTCCTACAATGAGCAGTTCTTC
clone_size: NA; v_call: TRBV4-1; j_call: TRBJ2-3; d_call: NA; cdr3_aa: CASSQASGLADTQYF; cdr3_nt: TGCGCCAGCAGCCAAGCATCTGGGCTTGCAGATACGCAGTATTTT
clone_size: NA; v_call: TRBV7-8; j_call: TRBJ2-3; d_call: NA; cdr3_aa: CASSLKHVITDTQYF; cdr3_nt: TGTGCCAGCAGCCTAAAGCACGTTATCACAGATACGCAGTATTTT
clone_size: once; v_call: TRBV15; j_call: TRBJ2-1; d_call: NA; cdr3_aa: CATSSNRGGHNEQFF; cdr3_nt: TGTGCCACCAGCAGTAACAGGGGAGGACACAATGAGCAGTTCTTC
clone_size: once; v_call: TRBV7-2; j_call: TRBJ1-2; d_call: TRBD1; cdr3_aa: CASSLATGGSYGYTF; cdr3_nt: TGTGCCAGCAGCTTAGCGACAGGGGGATCGTATGGCTACACCTTC
clone_size: NA; v_call: TRBV19; j_call: TRBJ2-3; d_call: TRBD1; cdr3_aa: CASRLTGTGGGDTQYF; cdr3_nt: TGTGCCAGTAGACTCACCGGGACAGGGGGCGGCGATACGCAGTATTTT
clone_size: NA; v_call: TRBV29-1; j_call: TRBJ1-1; d_call: NA; cdr3_aa: CSVDSGTEAFF; cdr3_nt: TGCAGCGTTGATTCAGGGACTGAAGCTTTCTTT
clone_size: NA; v_call: TRBV5-1; j_call: TRBJ1-4; d_call: NA; cdr3_aa: CASSPGGKGRGEKLFF; cdr3_nt: TGCGCCAGCAGCCCGGGCGGGAAGGGGCGAGGCGAAAAACTGTTTTTT
clone_size: NA; v_call: TRBV18; j_call: TRBJ1-1; d_call: TRBD1; cdr3_aa: CASRDRPNRNTEAFF; cdr3_nt: TGTGCCAGCCGGGACAGGCCAAATCGGAACACTGAAGCTTTCTTT
clone_size: few; v_call: TRBV11-2; j_call: TRBJ1-3; d_call: NA; cdr3_aa: CASSLSRYTIYF; cdr3_nt: TGTGCCAGCAGCCTATCCCGTTACACCATATATTTT
clone_size: NA; v_call: TRBV30; j_call: TRBJ1-4; d_call: NA; cdr3_aa: CAWSWGANEKLFF; cdr3_nt: TGTGCCTGGAGTTGGGGCGCTAATGAAAAACTGTTTTTT
clone_size: once; v_call: TRBV11-2; j_call: TRBJ1-2; d_call: TRBD1; cdr3_aa: CASSEGARIYGYTF; cdr3_nt: TGTGCCAGCAGTGAGGGGGCGCGGATCTATGGCTACACCTTC
clone_size: NA; v_call: TRBV3-1/TRBV3-2; j_call: TRBJ2-3; d_call: TRBD2; cdr3_aa: CASSQAGGITDTQYF; cdr3_nt: TGTGCCAGCAGCCAAGCGGGGGGGATCACAGATACGCAGTATTTT
clone_size: once; v_call: TRBV9; j_call: TRBJ1-2; d_call: NA; cdr3_aa: CASSSPRAGGPSDYGYTF; cdr3_nt: TGTGCCAGCAGCTCTCCGAGGGCGGGCGGTCCCTCAGATTATGGCTACACCTTC
clone_size: NA; v_call: TRBV15; j_call: TRBJ1-3; d_call: NA; cdr3_aa: CATSLPNTGSSGNTIYF; cdr3_nt: TGTGCCACCAGCTTACCTAATACAGGCAGCTCTGGAAACACCATATATTTT
clone_size: NA; v_call: TRBV9; j_call: TRBJ2-3; d_call: NA; cdr3_aa: CASSVATLSTDTQYF; cdr3_nt: TGTGCCAGCAGCGTAGCTACCCTCAGCACAGATACGCAGTATTTT
clone_size: NA; v_call: TRBV28; j_call: TRBJ1-3; d_call: TRBD1; cdr3_aa: CASSTIRTGEDGNTIYF; cdr3_nt: TGTGCCAGCAGTACGATTCGGACAGGGGAGGATGGAAACACCATATATTTT
clone_size: NA; v_call: TRBV5-8; j_call: TRBJ2-3; d_call: NA; cdr3_aa: CASSRSRDSGSTDTQYF; cdr3_nt: TGTGCCAGCAGCCGAAGCAGGGACAGCGGGAGCACAGATACGCAGTATTTT